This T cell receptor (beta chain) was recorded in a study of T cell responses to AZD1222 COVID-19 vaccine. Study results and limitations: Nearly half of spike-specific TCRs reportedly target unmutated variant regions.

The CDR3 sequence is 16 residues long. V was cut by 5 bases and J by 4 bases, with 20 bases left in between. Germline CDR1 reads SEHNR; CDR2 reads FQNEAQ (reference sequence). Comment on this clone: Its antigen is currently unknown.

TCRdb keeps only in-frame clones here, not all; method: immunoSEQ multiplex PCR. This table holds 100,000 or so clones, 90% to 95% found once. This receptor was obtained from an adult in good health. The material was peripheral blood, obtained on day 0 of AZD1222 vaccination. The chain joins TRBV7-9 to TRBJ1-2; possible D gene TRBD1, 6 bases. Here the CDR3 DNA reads TGTGCCAGCAGCCCAAAAAGGAAACAGGGTGCCTATGGCTACACCTTC. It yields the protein CASSPKRKQGAYGYTF. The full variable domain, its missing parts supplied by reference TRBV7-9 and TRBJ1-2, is DTGVSQNPRHKITKRGQNVTFRCDPISEHNRLYWYRQTLGQGPEFLTYFQNEAQLEKSRLLSDRFSAERPKGSFSTLEIQRTEQGDSAMYLCASSPKRKQGAYGYTFGSGTRLTVV.